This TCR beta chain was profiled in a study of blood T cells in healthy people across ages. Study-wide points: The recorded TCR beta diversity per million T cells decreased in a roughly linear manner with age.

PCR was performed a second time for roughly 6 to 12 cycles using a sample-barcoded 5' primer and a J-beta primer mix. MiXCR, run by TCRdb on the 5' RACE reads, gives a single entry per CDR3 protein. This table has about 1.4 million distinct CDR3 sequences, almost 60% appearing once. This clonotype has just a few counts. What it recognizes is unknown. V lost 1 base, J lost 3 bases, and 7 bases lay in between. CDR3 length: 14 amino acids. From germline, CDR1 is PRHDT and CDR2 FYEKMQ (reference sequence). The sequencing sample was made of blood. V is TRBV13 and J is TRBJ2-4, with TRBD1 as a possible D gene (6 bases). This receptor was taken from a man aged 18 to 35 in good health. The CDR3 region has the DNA TGTGCCAGCAGCTTAGACAGGGACAAAAACATTCAGTACTTC. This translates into CASSLDRDKNIQYF.